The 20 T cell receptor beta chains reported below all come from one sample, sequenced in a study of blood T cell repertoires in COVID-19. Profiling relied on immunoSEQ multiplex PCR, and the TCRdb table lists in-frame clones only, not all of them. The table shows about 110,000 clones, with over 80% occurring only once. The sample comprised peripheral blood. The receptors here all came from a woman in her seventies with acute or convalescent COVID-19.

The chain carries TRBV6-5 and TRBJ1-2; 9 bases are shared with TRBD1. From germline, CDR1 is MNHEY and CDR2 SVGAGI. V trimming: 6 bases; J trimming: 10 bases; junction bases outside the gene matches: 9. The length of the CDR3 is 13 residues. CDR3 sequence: CASRRDRVEVYTF. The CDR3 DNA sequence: TGTGCCAGCAGGAGGGACAGGGTAGAAGTCTACACCTTC.

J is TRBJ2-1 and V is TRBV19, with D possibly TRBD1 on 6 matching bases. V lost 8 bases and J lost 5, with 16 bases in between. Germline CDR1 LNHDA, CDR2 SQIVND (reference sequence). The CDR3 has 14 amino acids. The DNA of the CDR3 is TGTGCCAGTTATACAGGGCTGATCGACAATGAGCAGTTCTTC. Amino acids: CASYTGLIDNEQFF.

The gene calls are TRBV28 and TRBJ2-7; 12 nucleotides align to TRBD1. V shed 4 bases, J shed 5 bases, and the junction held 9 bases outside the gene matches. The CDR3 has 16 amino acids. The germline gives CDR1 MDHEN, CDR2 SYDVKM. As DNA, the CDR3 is TGTGCCAGCAGTTCACCCGGGACAGGGGGCTTCAACGAGCAGTACTTC. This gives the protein CASSSPGTGGFNEQYF. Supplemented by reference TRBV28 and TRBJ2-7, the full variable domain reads DVKVTQSSRYLVKRTGEKVFLECVQDMDHENMFWYRQDPGLGLRLIYFSYDVKMKEKGDIPEGYSVSREKKERFSLILESASTNQTSMYLCASSSPGTGGFNEQYFGPGTRLTVT.

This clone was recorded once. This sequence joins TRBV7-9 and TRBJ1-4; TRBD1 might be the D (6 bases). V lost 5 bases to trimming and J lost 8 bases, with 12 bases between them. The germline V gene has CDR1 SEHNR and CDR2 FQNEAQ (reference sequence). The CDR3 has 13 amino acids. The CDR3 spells CASSNRAAEKLFF. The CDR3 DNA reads TGTGCCAGCAGCAACAGGGCGGCGGAAAAACTGTTTTTT.

CDR3 amino acids: CASSLPQEGSTGELFF. In nucleotides, the CDR3 is TGTGCCAGTAGTTTGCCCCAAGAGGGAAGCACCGGGGAGCTGTTTTTT. The chain joins TRBV19 to TRBJ2-2; possibly TRBD2 for D (5 bases). V lost 5 bases, J lost 4 bases, and 17 bases lay in between. CDR3 length: 16 residues. Germline loops: CDR1 LNHDA, CDR2 SQIVND (reference sequence).

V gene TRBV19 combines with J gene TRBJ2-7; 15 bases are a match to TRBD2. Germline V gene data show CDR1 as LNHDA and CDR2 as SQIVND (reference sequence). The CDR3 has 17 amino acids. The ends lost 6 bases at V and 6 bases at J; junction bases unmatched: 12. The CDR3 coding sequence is TGTGCCAGTAGCCTTCTGGGACTAGCGGGAGGAAAGACCGAGCAGTACTTC. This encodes CASSLLGLAGGKTEQYF. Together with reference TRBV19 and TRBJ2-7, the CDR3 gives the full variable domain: DGGITQSPKYLFRKEGQNVTLSCEQNLNHDAMYWYRQDPGQGLRLIYYSQIVNDFQKGDIAEGYSVSREKKESFPLTVTSAQKNPTAFYLCASSLLGLAGGKTEQYFGPGTRLTVT.

CDR3 amino acids: CASSLAGQNTGELFF. The CDR3 DNA reads TGCGCCAGCAGCTTGGCAGGGCAGAACACCGGGGAGCTGTTTTTT. V gene TRBV5-1 combines with J gene TRBJ2-2; D might be TRBD1 (5 bases). The germline V gene encodes CDR1 SGHRS and CDR2 YFSETQ. CDR3 length equals 15 residues. Trimming removed 0 bases at V and 1 base at J, with 7 bases between.

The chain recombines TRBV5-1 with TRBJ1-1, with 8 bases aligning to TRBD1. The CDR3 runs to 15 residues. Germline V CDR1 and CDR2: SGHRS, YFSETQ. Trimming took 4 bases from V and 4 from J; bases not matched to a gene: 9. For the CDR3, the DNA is TGCGCCAGCAGCAGCGGACAGGGAGGAATCACTGAAGCTTTCTTT. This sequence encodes CASSSGQGGITEAFF.

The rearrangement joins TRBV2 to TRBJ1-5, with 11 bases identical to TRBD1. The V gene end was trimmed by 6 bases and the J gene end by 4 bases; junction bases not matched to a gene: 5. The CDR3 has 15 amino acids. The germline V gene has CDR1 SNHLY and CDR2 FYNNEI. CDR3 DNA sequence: TGTGCCAGCAGCCGGGACAGGGGGGCGAATCAGCCCCAGCATTTT. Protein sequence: CASSRDRGANQPQHF. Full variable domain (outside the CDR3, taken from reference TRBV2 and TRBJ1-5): EPEVTQTPSHQVTQMGQEVILRCVPISNHLYFYWYRQILGQKVEFLVSFYNNEISEKSEIFDDQFSVERPDGSNFTLKIRSTKLEDSAMYFCASSRDRGANQPQHFGDGTRLSIL.

This chain's CDR3 is CASSPQTGFSEAFF. DNA for the CDR3: TGTGCCAGCAGTCCGCAGACAGGATTTAGTGAAGCTTTCTTT. The rearrangement joins TRBV28 to TRBJ1-1; tentative D call: TRBD1 (6 bases). Between the trimmed V and J ends, which lost 5 bases and 7 bases, there was a span of 17 bases. The CDR3 contains 14 residues. Germline V gene lookup returns CDR1 MDHEN and CDR2 SYDVKM.

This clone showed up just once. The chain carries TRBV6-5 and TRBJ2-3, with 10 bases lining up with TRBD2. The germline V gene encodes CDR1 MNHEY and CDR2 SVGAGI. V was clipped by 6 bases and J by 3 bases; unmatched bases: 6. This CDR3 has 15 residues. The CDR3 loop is CASSDLAGVTDTQYF. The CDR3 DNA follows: TGTGCCAGCAGCGATCTAGCGGGGGTGACAGATACGCAGTATTTT.

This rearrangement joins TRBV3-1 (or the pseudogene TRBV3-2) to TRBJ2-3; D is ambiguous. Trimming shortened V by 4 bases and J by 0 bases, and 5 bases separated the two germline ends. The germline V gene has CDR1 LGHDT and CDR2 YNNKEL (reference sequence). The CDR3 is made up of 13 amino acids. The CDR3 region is CASSRQSTDTQYF. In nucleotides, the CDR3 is TGTGCCAGCAGCCGGCAGAGCACAGATACGCAGTATTTT.

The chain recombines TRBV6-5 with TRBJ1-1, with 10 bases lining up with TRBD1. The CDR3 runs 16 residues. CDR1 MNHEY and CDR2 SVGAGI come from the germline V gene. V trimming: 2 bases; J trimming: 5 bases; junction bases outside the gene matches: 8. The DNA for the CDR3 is TGTGCCAGCAGTTACGACAGGGGGCAACGGGGGACTGAAGCTTTCTTT. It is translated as CASSYDRGQRGTEAFF.

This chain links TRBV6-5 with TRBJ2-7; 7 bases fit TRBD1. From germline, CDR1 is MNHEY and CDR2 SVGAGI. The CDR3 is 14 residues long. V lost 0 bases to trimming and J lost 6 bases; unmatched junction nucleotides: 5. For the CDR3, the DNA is TGTGCCAGCAGTTACTCGCGGGCAGGGGGCGAGCAGTACTTC. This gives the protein CASSYSRAGGEQYF.

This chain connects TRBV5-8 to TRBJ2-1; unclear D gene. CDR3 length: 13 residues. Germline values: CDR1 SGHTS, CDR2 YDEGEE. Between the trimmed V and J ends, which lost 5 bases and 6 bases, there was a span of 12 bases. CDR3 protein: CASSDSYGNEQFF. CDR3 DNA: TGTGCCAGCAGTGATAGCTACGGCAATGAGCAGTTCTTC. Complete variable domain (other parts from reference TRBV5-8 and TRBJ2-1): EAGVTQSPTHLIKTRGQQATLRCSPISGHTSVYWYQQALGLGLQFLLWYDEGEERNRGNFPPRFSGRQFPNYSSELNVNALELEDSALYLCASSDSYGNEQFFGPGTRLTVL.

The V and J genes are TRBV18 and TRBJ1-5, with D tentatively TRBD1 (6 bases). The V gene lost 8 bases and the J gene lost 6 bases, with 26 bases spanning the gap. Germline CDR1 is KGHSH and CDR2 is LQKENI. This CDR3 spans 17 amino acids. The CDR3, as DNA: TGTGCCAGCGCGCTGGCACAGGGCGCTGGAGGTTTTCAGCCCCAGCATTTT. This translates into CASALAQGAGGFQPQHF.

The DNA of the CDR3 is TGTGCCATCAGTGTAGCGAACACTGAAGCTTTCTTT. This encodes CAISVANTEAFF. V and J are TRBV10-3 and TRBJ1-1; D is unresolved. The CDR3 contains 12 residues. V lost 4 bases and J lost 1, with 4 bases in between. Germline V gene data show CDR1 as ENHRY and CDR2 as SYGVKD.

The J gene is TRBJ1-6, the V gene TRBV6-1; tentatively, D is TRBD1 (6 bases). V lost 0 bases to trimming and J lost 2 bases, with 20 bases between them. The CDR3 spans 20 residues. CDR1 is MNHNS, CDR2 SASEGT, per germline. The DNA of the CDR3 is TGTGCCAGCAGTGAAGCCGCATTGGGCAGGGGTAACACCTATAATTCACCCCTCCACTTT. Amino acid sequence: CASSEAALGRGNTYNSPLHF.

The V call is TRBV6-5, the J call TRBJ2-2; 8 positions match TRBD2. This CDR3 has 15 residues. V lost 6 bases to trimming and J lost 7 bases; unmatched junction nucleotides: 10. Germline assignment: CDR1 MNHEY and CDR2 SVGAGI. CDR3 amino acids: CASRVAGSEGGELFF. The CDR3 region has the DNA TGTGCCAGCAGAGTAGCGGGATCAGAAGGCGGGGAGCTGTTTTTT.

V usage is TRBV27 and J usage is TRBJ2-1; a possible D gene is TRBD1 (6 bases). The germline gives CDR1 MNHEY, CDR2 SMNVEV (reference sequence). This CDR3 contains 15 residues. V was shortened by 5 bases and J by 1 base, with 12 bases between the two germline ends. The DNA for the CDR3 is TGTGCCAGCAGTCCGGACAGCCAGTCCTACAATGAGCAGTTCTTC. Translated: CASSPDSQSYNEQFF.